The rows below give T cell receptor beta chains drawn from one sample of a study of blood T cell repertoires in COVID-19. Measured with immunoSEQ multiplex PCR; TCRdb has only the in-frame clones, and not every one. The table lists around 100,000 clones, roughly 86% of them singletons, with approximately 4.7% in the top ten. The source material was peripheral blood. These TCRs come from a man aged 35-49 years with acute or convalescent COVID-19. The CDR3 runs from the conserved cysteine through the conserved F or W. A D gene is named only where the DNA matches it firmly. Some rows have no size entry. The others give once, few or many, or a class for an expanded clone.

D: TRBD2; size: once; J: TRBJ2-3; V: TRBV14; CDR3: CASSQRAGTFTSTDTQYF; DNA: TGTGCCAGCAGCCAAAGAGCGGGGACCTTTACTAGCACAGATACGCAGTATTTT
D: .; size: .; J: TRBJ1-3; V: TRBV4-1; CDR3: CASSQDRGATGIAIYF; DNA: TGCGCCAGCAGCCAAGATCGTGGCGCAACGGGTATCGCCATATATTTT
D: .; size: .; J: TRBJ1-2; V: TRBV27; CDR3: CASSLFTGSGLNGYTF; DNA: TGTGCCAGCAGTTTATTTACGGGATCAGGACTCAATGGCTACACCTTC
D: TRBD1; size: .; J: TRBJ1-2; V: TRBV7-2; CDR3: CASSKKTGASYGYTF; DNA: TGTGCCAGCAGCAAAAAGACAGGGGCCTCCTATGGCTACACCTTC
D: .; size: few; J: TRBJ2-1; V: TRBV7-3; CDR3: CASSLSQGDNEQFF; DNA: TGTGCCAGCAGCTTAAGCCAGGGTGACAATGAGCAGTTCTTC
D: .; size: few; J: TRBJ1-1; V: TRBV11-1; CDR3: CASSFGKGGTNTEAFF; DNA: TGTGCCAGCAGCTTCGGGAAGGGGGGGACGAACACTGAAGCTTTCTTT
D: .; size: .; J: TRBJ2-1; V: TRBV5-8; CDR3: CASSLWSEQFF; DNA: TGTGCCAGCAGCCTTTGGAGTGAGCAGTTCTTC
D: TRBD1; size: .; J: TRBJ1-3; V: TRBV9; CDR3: CASSAGFGQGDGNTIYF; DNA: TGTGCCAGCAGCGCCGGATTTGGACAGGGGGATGGAAACACCATATATTTT
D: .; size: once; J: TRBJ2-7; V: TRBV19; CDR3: CASSIRGADYEQYF; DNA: TGTGCCAGTAGTATTAGGGGCGCCGACTACGAGCAGTACTTC
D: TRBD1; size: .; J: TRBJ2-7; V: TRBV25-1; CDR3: CASSADRGSGEQYF; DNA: TGTGCCAGCAGTGCTGACAGGGGGTCGGGGGAGCAGTACTTC
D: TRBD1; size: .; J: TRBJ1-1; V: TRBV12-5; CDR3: CASVAGQGPVEAFF; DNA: TGTGCTAGTGTCGCGGGACAGGGGCCGGTTGAAGCTTTCTTT
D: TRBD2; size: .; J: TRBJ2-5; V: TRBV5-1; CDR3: CASSWDYGETQYF; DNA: TGCGCCAGCAGCTGGGACTATGGAGAGACCCAGTACTTC
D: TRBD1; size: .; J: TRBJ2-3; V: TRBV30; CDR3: CAWSLGTGVSDTQYF; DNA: TGTGCCTGGAGTTTGGGGACAGGGGTGTCAGATACGCAGTATTTT
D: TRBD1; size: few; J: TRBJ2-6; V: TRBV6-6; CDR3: CASSLYAATGGRKNSGANVLTF; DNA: TGTGCCAGCAGTCTCTACGCCGCGACAGGGGGCCGGAAAAACTCTGGGGCCAACGTCCTGACTTTC
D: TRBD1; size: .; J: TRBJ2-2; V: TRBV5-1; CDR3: CASSQETGRTGELFF; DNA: TGCGCCAGCTCTCAGGAGACAGGGCGGACCGGGGAGCTGTTTTTT
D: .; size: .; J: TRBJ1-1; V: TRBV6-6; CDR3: CASRPGREGTEAFF; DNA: TGTGCCAGCAGGCCCGGACGGGAAGGCACTGAAGCTTTCTTT
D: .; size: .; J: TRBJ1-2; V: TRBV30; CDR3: CAWSSSGGFYGYTF; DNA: TGTGCCTGGAGTTCCAGCGGGGGGTTCTATGGCTACACCTTC
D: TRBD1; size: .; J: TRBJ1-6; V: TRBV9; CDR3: CASSKPPPGTGSSPLHF; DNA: TGTGCCAGCAGTAAGCCCCCCCCCGGGACAGGGAGTTCACCCCTCCACTTT
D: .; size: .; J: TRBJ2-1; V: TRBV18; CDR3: CASSPMSSYNEQFF; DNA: TGTGCCAGCTCACCCATGAGCTCCTACAATGAGCAGTTCTTC
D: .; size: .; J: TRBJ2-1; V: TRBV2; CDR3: CASSTGSDNEQFF; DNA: TGTGCCAGCAGCACGGGATCCGACAATGAGCAGTTCTTC
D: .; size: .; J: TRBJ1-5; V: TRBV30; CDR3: CAYSGGLGNQPQHF; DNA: TGTGCCTATTCGGGGGGTTTAGGCAATCAGCCCCAGCATTTT
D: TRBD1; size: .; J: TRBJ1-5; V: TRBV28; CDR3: CASSRTGYSNQPQHF; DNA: TGTGCCAGCAGTCGGACAGGGTATAGCAATCAGCCCCAGCATTTT
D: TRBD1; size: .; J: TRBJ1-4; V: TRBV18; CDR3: CASKTTGTGNEKLFF; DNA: TGTGCCAGCAAAACGACCGGGACAGGGAATGAAAAACTGTTTTTT
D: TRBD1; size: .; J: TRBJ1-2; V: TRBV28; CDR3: CASRWQGANYGYTF; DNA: TGTGCCAGCAGATGGCAGGGGGCAAACTATGGCTACACCTTC
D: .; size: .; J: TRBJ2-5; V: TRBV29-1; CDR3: CSVGQQETQYF; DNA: TGCAGCGTTGGGCAGCAAGAGACCCAGTACTTC
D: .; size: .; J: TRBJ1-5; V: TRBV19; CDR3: CASSMAGINQPQHF; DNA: TGTGCCAGTAGTATGGCAGGCATCAATCAGCCCCAGCATTTT
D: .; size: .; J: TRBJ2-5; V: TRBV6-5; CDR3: CASSSDPSASETQYF; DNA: TGTGCCAGCAGTAGCGACCCTTCGGCGTCGGAGACCCAGTACTTC
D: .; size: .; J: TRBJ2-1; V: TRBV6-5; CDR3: CASSYFGPGDEQFF; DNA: TGTGCCAGCAGTTACTTCGGCCCAGGGGATGAGCAGTTCTTC
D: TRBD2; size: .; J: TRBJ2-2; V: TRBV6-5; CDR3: CASSRGRADTGELFF; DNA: TGTGCCAGCAGTCGGGGGAGGGCTGACACCGGGGAGCTGTTTTTT
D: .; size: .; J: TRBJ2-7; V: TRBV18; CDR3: CASSPSGVETYEQYF; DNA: TGTGCCAGCTCACCTTCAGGGGTCGAAACCTACGAGCAGTACTTC
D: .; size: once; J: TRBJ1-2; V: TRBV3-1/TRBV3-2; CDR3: CASSPLLRSGYTF; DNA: TGTGCCAGCAGCCCGCTATTGAGGAGTGGCTACACCTTC
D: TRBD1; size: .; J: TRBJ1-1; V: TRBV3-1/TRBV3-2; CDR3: CASSHQGAVAFF; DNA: TGTGCCAGCAGCCATCAGGGGGCGGTCGCTTTCTTT
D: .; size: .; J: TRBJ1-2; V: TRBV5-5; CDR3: CASSNTGYYGYTF; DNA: TGTGCCAGCAGCAATACAGGGTACTATGGCTACACCTTC
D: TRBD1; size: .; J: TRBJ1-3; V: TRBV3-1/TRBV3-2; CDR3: CATTDRGLGNTIYF; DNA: TGTGCCACCACGGACAGGGGGCTTGGAAACACCATATATTTT
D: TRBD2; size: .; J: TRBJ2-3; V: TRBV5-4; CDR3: CASSPPGLAGPTDTQYF; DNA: TGTGCCAGCAGCCCTCCGGGACTAGCGGGGCCAACAGATACGCAGTATTTT
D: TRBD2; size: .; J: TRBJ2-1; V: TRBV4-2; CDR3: CASSQLSGGAHNEQFF; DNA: TGTGCCAGCAGCCAGTTAAGCGGGGGGGCTCACAATGAGCAGTTCTTC
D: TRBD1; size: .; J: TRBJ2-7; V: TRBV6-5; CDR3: CASRADRGTYEQYF; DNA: TGTGCCAGCAGAGCGGACAGGGGTACCTACGAGCAGTACTTC